The T cell receptor beta chain under discussion was sequenced for a study of cytomegalovirus exposure and HLA in healthy donors. Comment on this clone: Its antigen is as yet unknown.

With 60 Vbeta and 13 Jbeta primers, the PCR was carried out. Clones were sequenced by immunoSEQ multiplex PCR, and TCRdb holds only the in-frame ones, with some missing. The sample shows 79,000 or so clones, roughly two thirds of them seen only once. Study observations and caveats: Presence/absence analyses assumed roughly uniform sequencing depth across donors, which may not hold.

Germline assignment: CDR1 SEHNR and CDR2 FQNEAQ (reference sequence). CDR3 length: 13 residues. Trimming left V 7 bases short and J 0 bases short, with 9 bases between. Sample: PBMCs. The origin of this receptor is a middle-aged woman in good health and CMV-seropositive. The rearrangement uses TRBV7-9 and TRBJ1-1; no definite D call. In DNA, the CDR3 is TGTGCCAGCACGGCGGGAATGAACACTGAAGCTTTCTTT. As protein: CASTAGMNTEAFF.